This T cell receptor (beta chain) comes out of a study of T cells in Graves' hyperthyroidism and ophthalmopathy. Study summary: Peripheral blood specimens were obtained at initial diagnosis, prior to any treatment.

With V trimmed by 5 bases and J by 4 bases, 6 bases remained unmatched. This CDR3 has 15 amino acids. Germline V lookup: CDR1 KGHDR, CDR2 SFDVKD. Uncontrolled infection, other autoimmune disease, pregnancy and lactation each barred patients from inclusion. The source of the PBMCs was around 9 ml of fresh peripheral blood. Amplification yielded TCR beta CDR3 regions, with RNA transcripts as the source. Researchers ran a first-round RT-PCR on the TCR CDR3 using the HTBI primer set. TCRdb analysed the multiplex PCR reads with MiXCR anew, one entry per CDR3 protein. Here the sample spans about 400,000 distinct CDR3 sequences, more than 20% being singletons. The table lists this clonotype with many counts.

This rearrangement joins TRBV24-1 to TRBJ2-3, with TRBD2 matching over 9 bases. The sample taken for sequencing was blood. This TCR was recovered from a man aged 45-65 years with Graves' hyperthyroidism. The CDR3 loop reads CATSVSGRMADTQYF. The CDR3 DNA reads TGTGCCACCAGTGTTAGCGGGAGAATGGCAGATACGCAGTATTTT.